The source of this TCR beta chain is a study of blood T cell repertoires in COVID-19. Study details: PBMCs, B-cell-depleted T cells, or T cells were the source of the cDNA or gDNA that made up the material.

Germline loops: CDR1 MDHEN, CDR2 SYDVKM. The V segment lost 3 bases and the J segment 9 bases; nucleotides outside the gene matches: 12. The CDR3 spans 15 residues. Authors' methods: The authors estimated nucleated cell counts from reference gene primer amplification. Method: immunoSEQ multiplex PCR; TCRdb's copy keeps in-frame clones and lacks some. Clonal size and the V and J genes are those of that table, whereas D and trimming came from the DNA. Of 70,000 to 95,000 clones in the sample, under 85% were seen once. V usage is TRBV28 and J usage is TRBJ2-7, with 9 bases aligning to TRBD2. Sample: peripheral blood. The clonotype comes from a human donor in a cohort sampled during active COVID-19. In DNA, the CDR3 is TGTGCCAGCAGTTTGGTGGATGGCGGGGGGGCGGGGCAGTACTTC. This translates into CASSLVDGGGAGQYF.